This TCR beta chain originates from a study of CD8+ T cells in alopecia areata. This clone was observed a few times. This CDR3 region has 17 residues. Deletions cut 2 bases from V and 1 base from J, with 15 bases between. Germline lookup yields CDR1 SGHKS and CDR2 YYEKEE (reference sequence). RNA was isolated and reverse transcribed to cDNA, the sequencing template. Data came from immunoSEQ multiplex PCR; TCRdb stores just in-frame clones and leaves some out. The sample holds approximately 150,000 clones; 55% are singletons and the top ten take approximately 4.3%. Sequencing was done on a sample of CD4+ T cells sorted from blood. The V call is TRBV5-5, the J call TRBJ2-2; no clear D. The TCR originated in a human donor in good health. This CDR3 is CASSLNLGRQNTGELFF. For the CDR3, the DNA is TGTGCCAGCAGCTTAAACCTGGGCAGACAGAACACCGGGGAGCTGTTTTTT. The full variable domain, its missing parts supplied by reference TRBV5-5 and TRBJ2-2, is DAGVTQSPTHLIKTRGQQVTLRCSPISGHKSVSWYQQVLGQGPQFIFQYYEKEERGRGNFPDRFSARQFPNYSSELNVNALLLGDSALYLCASSLNLGRQNTGELFFGEGSRLTVL.